This T cell receptor (beta chain) derives from a study of T cell responses to AZD1222 COVID-19 vaccine. This CDR3 has 16 amino acids. CDR1 and CDR2 from the germline V gene are KGHSH and LQKENI. V trimming: 1 base; J trimming: 0 bases; junction bases outside the gene matches: 5. Libraries were prepared by immunoSEQ multiplex PCR; TCRdb keeps only in-frame clonotypes and omits some of them. Among under 45,000 clones listed, 88% were seen once. The material was peripheral blood, obtained 28 days after the second dose of the MenACWY control vaccine. The receptor was isolated from an adult who received the MenACWY meningococcal vaccine as a control. The rearrangement links TRBV18 to TRBJ1-2, with 7 bases identical to TRBD1. The CDR3 DNA reads as TGTGCCAGCTCACCACTTGGCCAGGGGGCTAACTATGGCTACACCTTC. Its protein product is CASSPLGQGANYGYTF.